The entry that follows covers one TCR beta chain sequence. The data were produced by immunoSEQ multiplex PCR, yet TCRdb's version contains in-frame clones alone and is incomplete. Among over 25,000 clones listed, 88% were seen once. These data are taken from a study of blood T cell repertoires in COVID-19. Germline CDR1 MGHRA, CDR2 YSYEKL. The CDR3 is made up of 17 amino acids. Trimming pared 2 bases from V and 5 bases from J, leaving 19 bases between. This chain links TRBV4-1 with TRBJ2-1; possible D gene TRBD2, 5 bases. The specimen sequenced was peripheral blood. The receptor's source is a woman aged 45-65 years with active COVID-19. CDR3 nucleotide sequence: TGCGCCAGCAGCCAACGATTGCAGAGGGCCTTTAACAATGAGCAGTTCTTC. This gives the protein CASSQRLQRAFNNEQFF.